The 3 T cell receptor beta chains below come from one sample, sequenced in a study of T cells in localized non-small cell lung cancer. TCRdb's copy holds only in-frame clones and misses some; the assay was immunoSEQ multiplex PCR. The table lists fewer than 100,000 clones, around 80% of them singletons. The input for sequencing was peripheral blood, taken before any cancer treatment. These receptor sequences come from a female donor aged 60 or older with stage I lung adenocarcinoma.

J is TRBJ2-3 and V is TRBV30; no firm D call. The germline V gene encodes CDR1 GTSNPN and CDR2 SVGIG (reference sequence). V lost 8 bases to trimming and J lost 4 bases, with 19 bases between them. This CDR3 contains 14 residues. The CDR3 nucleotides are TGTGCCGGGGTCGTTGCCAATGGGGCAGATACGCAGTATTTT. Translated, it gives CAGVVANGADTQYF. Based on the CDR3 plus reference TRBV30 and TRBJ2-3, the full variable domain is SQTIHQWPATLVQPVGSPLSLECTVEGTSNPNLYWYRQAAGRGLQLLFYSVGIGQISSEVPQNLSASRPQDRQFILSSKKLLLSDSGFYLCAGVVANGADTQYFGPGTRLTVL.

The chain couples TRBV7-7 to TRBJ2-1; maybe TRBD1 (6 bases). Germline loops: CDR1 SSHAT, CDR2 FNYEAQ (reference sequence). The CDR3 has 15 amino acids. Between the trimmed V and J ends, which lost 3 bases and 2 bases, there was a span of 11 bases. CDR3 bases: TGTGCCAGCAGCTTCGCGCAGGGGCCCTACAATGAGCAGTTCTTC. The encoded protein is CASSFAQGPYNEQFF.

This clone appeared a few times. At one boundary the junction diverges from the germline segment, which might be a read error. This chain links TRBV5-6 with TRBJ1-1; no reliable D call. Germline V gene lookup returns CDR1 SGHDT and CDR2 YYEEEE. The length of the CDR3 is 13 residues. The DNA of the CDR3 is TGTGCCAGCAGATTGGACCCGAACACTGAAGCTTTCTTT. Encoded protein: CASRLDPNTEAFF.